A selection of T cell receptor beta chains follows, all from one sample in a study of T cell responses to AZD1222 COVID-19 vaccine. The data were produced by immunoSEQ multiplex PCR, yet TCRdb's version contains in-frame clones alone and is incomplete. The sample lists 70,000 to 95,000 clones, 88% occurring once. The source material was peripheral blood, sampled 28 days after the second AZD1222 dose. The receptor source for this set is an adult who received the AZD1222 COVID-19 vaccine. Both conserved end residues are part of each CDR3. Fields, in order: V gene, J gene, D gene, clone size, CDR3 DNA, CDR3 protein. A D gene is named only where the DNA matches it firmly. Size is stated for part of the rows, as once, few or many counts, or as a class when the clone is expanded.

TRBV2	TRBJ2-2	NA	NA	TGTGCCAGCAGTGAAGTCCCGGGGTCAACCGGGGAGCTGTTTTTT	CASSEVPGSTGELFF
TRBV5-8	TRBJ2-1	TRBD2	NA	TGTGCCAGCAGCTTCACTTCTTTAGCGGGGGGTGGGTGGTACAATGAGCAGTTCTTC	CASSFTSLAGGGWYNEQFF
TRBV5-4	TRBJ2-2	NA	NA	TGTGCCAGCAGCTTGGTTGAGTACGGGGAGCTGTTTTTT	CASSLVEYGELFF
TRBV6-2/TRBV6-3	TRBJ1-1	TRBD1	few	TGTGCCAGCAGTTACAGCGACAGGGGGCAAGCTTTCTTT	CASSYSDRGQAFF
TRBV5-1	TRBJ2-2	NA	NA	TGCGCCAGCAGCCCAAGGACCTCCGGGGAGCTGTTTTTT	CASSPRTSGELFF
TRBV19	TRBJ1-5	NA	NA	TGTGCCAGTAGTATGAGGTTTGGGGGGCCTCAGCCCCAGCATTTT	CASSMRFGGPQPQHF
TRBV6-4	TRBJ1-2	NA	NA	TGTGCCAGCAGTGCCACAGACAGCTATGGCTACACCTTC	CASSATDSYGYTF
TRBV19	TRBJ1-1	NA	NA	TGTGCCAGTAGTATCGACACCGGGGGGACTGAAGCTTTCTTT	CASSIDTGGTEAFF
TRBV20-1	TRBJ1-2	NA	NA	TGCAGTGCTAGGTCTAACTATGGCTACACCTTC	CSARSNYGYTF
TRBV6-1	TRBJ2-7	TRBD2	NA	TGTGCCAGCAGTGAAGGCCCTAGCGGGAGGGTTGAGCAGTACTTC	CASSEGPSGRVEQYF
TRBV30	TRBJ1-4	NA	NA	TGTGCCTGGAGACAACTGCTTAATGAAAAACTGTTTTTT	CAWRQLLNEKLFF
TRBV7-2	TRBJ2-3	TRBD2	NA	TGTGCCAGCAGCGTGACGGGACTAGCGGGAGATACGCAGTATTTT	CASSVTGLAGDTQYF
TRBV3-1/TRBV3-2	TRBJ2-1	NA	NA	TGTGCCAGCAGCCCACTTACTTCCTATGAGCAGTTCTTC	CASSPLTSYEQFF
TRBV30	TRBJ1-1	NA	NA	TGTGCCTGGAGTCGGAGTGGGCAGATGAACACTGAAGCTTTCTTT	CAWSRSGQMNTEAFF
TRBV27	TRBJ1-5	NA	NA	TGTGCCAGCAGCCCAACCGATAGCAATCAGCCCCAGCATTTT	CASSPTDSNQPQHF
TRBV28	TRBJ1-2	NA	NA	TGTGCCAGCAGTATCTCCGGGCCGACGTCCTATGGCTACACCTTC	CASSISGPTSYGYTF
TRBV19	TRBJ1-1	NA	NA	TGTGCCAGTATTAAAGGTACCATGAACACTGAAGCTTTCTTT	CASIKGTMNTEAFF
TRBV5-8	TRBJ2-1	TRBD1	NA	TGTGCCAGCAGCCGTTACAGGGGGGATAGCTCCTACAATGAGCAGTTCTTC	CASSRYRGDSSYNEQFF
TRBV10-3	TRBJ2-1	TRBD2	NA	TGTGCCATCAGGTCTAGCGGATACTACAATGAGCAGTTCTTC	CAIRSSGYYNEQFF
TRBV14	TRBJ2-1	TRBD1	NA	TGTGCCAGCAGCCAGGCCAGGGGGCCGTACAATGAGCAGTTCTTC	CASSQARGPYNEQFF
TRBV30	TRBJ1-1	NA	few	TGTGCCTGGGATGAGGGGCCGAACACTGAAGCTTTCTTT	CAWDEGPNTEAFF
TRBV15	TRBJ2-1	TRBD2	NA	TGTGCCACCAGCCCTCAAGGGGCGGGAGCGGTTGATGAGCAGTTCTTC	CATSPQGAGAVDEQFF
TRBV7-9	TRBJ1-1	TRBD1	once	TGTGCCAGCACCACCAACACGGGGGGACAGGGCACTGAAGCTTTCTTT	CASTTNTGGQGTEAFF
TRBV6-5	TRBJ1-2	NA	NA	TGTGCCAGCAGCCGGGCGTCCGTGGACTATGGCTACACCTTC	CASSRASVDYGYTF
TRBV13	TRBJ2-1	TRBD2	NA	TGTGCCAGCAGCCCTAGACTAGCGGGACGATACAATGAGCAGTTCTTC	CASSPRLAGRYNEQFF
TRBV25-1	TRBJ2-3	TRBD2	NA	TGTGCCAGCAGTCCCGGGACTAGCGGAACTGTCACAGATACGCAGTATTTT	CASSPGTSGTVTDTQYF
TRBV5-8	TRBJ1-6	NA	NA	TGTGCCAGCAGCTTGGGGGGGAATAATTCACCCCTCCACTTT	CASSLGGNNSPLHF
TRBV24-1	TRBJ2-1	TRBD2	NA	TGTGCCACCAGTGATTCGGGGAGCGGGAGGGGGTTCTACAATGAGCAGTTCTTC	CATSDSGSGRGFYNEQFF
TRBV6-5	TRBJ1-1	TRBD1	NA	TGTGCCAGCAAACTGACAGGGGAGGTCGACACTGAAGCTTTCTTT	CASKLTGEVDTEAFF
TRBV7-2	TRBJ2-7	TRBD2	NA	TGTGCCAGCAGCGGGGGACTAGCGGGAGGGACCTACGAGCAGTACTTC	CASSGGLAGGTYEQYF
TRBV10-3	TRBJ1-6	NA	NA	TGTGCCATCAGTGTACAAGGTGTTTGGTCACCCCTCCACTTT	CAISVQGVWSPLHF
TRBV25-1	TRBJ1-5	TRBD1	NA	TGTGCCAGCAGTGACACAGGGGGCAATCAGCCCCAGCATTTT	CASSDTGGNQPQHF
TRBV3-1/TRBV3-2	TRBJ2-1	NA	NA	TGTGCCAGCAGTCGGCCCCGCAATGAGCAGTTCTTC	CASSRPRNEQFF
TRBV13	TRBJ1-2	NA	NA	TGTGCCAGCAGCTTAGATGAGGGATCGGTCGGCTACACCTTC	CASSLDEGSVGYTF
TRBV5-1	TRBJ2-7	TRBD1	NA	TGCGCCAGCAGGCCGAAACAGGGGACCTACGAGCAGTACTTC	CASRPKQGTYEQYF
TRBV19	TRBJ1-1	NA	NA	TGTGCCAGTAAAATGAACACTGAAGCTTTCTTT	CASKMNTEAFF
TRBV12-3/TRBV12-4	TRBJ1-6	NA	NA	TGTGCCAGCAGCCTCTACGGGTATTCACCCCTCCACTTT	CASSLYGYSPLHF
TRBV3-1/TRBV3-2	TRBJ2-2	TRBD2	NA	TGTGCCAGCAGCCTAAGTAGGCGACTAGCGGGAGGGCGGGACACCGGGGAGCTGTTTTTT	CASSLSRRLAGGRDTGELFF
TRBV6-5	TRBJ1-2	TRBD1	NA	TGTGCCAGCAGCAATCCCATACAGGGGATCTATGGCTACACCTTC	CASSNPIQGIYGYTF
TRBV19	TRBJ2-1	TRBD2	few	TGTGCCAGTAGTATTTCCCTAGCGGGAGTGGTCAATGAGCAGTTCTTC	CASSISLAGVVNEQFF
TRBV4-1	TRBJ1-5	NA	NA	TGCGCCAGCAGTGATAGAAACAGCAATCAGCCCCAGCATTTT	CASSDRNSNQPQHF
TRBV2	TRBJ1-2	NA	NA	TGTGCCGTACGTTACAGGGTTGGCTACACCTTC	CAVRYRVGYTF
TRBV2	TRBJ1-2	NA	NA	TGTGCCAACGTACTCGAGGGGGATGGCTACACCTTC	CANVLEGDGYTF
TRBV30	TRBJ1-1	NA	few	TGTGCCTGGAACAAAAACAGGGTTAGCGCTGAAGCTTTCTTT	CAWNKNRVSAEAFF
TRBV7-2	TRBJ2-1	TRBD2	NA	TGTGCCAGCAGCCCTACACTAGCGGAGTACAATGAGCAGTTCTTC	CASSPTLAEYNEQFF
TRBV30	TRBJ1-1	NA	NA	TGTGCCTGGAGTTCTACCTTGTTCAGAATCACTGAAGCTTTCTTT	CAWSSTLFRITEAFF
TRBV19	TRBJ2-5	TRBD1	NA	TGTGCCAGTAGTACCGGGACAGCCCCCCAAGAGACCCAGTACTTC	CASSTGTAPQETQYF
TRBV5-1	TRBJ2-1	NA	NA	TGCGCCAGCAGCTGGGGGAAAAAGTACAATGAGCAGTTCTTC	CASSWGKKYNEQFF
TRBV24-1	TRBJ1-5	TRBD1	NA	TGTGCCACCAGTGATTCCGGGACAGGGCAGTATAGCAATCAGCCCCAGCATTTT	CATSDSGTGQYSNQPQHF
TRBV6-2/TRBV6-3	TRBJ1-1	NA	NA	TGTGCCAGCAGTTACCAGGGGAGCACTGAAGCTTTCTTT	CASSYQGSTEAFF
TRBV6-5	TRBJ1-2	TRBD1	NA	TGTGCCAGCAGTTACACGGGACAGGGTCATGGCTACACCTTC	CASSYTGQGHGYTF
TRBV5-1	TRBJ1-1	NA	once	TGCGCCAGCAGCCGCCGCCAGGGCACCAACACTGAAGCTTTCTTT	CASSRRQGTNTEAFF
TRBV12-3/TRBV12-4	TRBJ2-5	NA	once	TGTGCCAGCAGTTTCAACAGGGAAGAGACCCAGTACTTC	CASSFNREETQYF
TRBV4-3	TRBJ2-1	TRBD2	NA	TGCGCCAGCAGCCACCTAGCGGGAGATGAGCAGTTCTTC	CASSHLAGDEQFF